These 20 T cell receptor beta chains were sequenced from one sample in a study of T cell repertoires in cytomegalovirus infection. No antigens are known for them. TCRdb redid the calling of the reads with MiXCR, one entry per CDR3 protein. This sample has some 800,000 distinct CDR3 sequences, with about 30% found just once. The sample in question was cultured CD8+ T cells from PBMCs, obtained from culture after CMV antigen stimulation. Receptor source: a human donor in good health (CMV status not recorded). Some clones in this sample may be carry-over from other donors' samples.

This clonotype came up a few times. V is TRBV5-6 and J is TRBJ1-1; unclear D gene. The germline CDR1 and CDR2 sequences are SGHDT and YYEEEE. This CDR3 comprises 14 residues. The V end lost 0 bases, the J end lost 7 bases, and 13 bases lay between the germline ends. The CDR3 loop is CASSLGPPRVEAFF. CDR3 nucleotide sequence: TGTGCCAGCAGCTTGGGACCGCCGCGAGTTGAAGCTTTCTTT.

The gene calls are TRBV6-1 and TRBJ2-5; D is unresolved. Trimming took 6 bases from V and 5 from J, leaving 19 bases between them. The CDR3 totals 15 residues. Germline V lookup: CDR1 MNHNS, CDR2 SASEGT. Here the CDR3 reads CASRDERTPWETQYF. In DNA, the CDR3 is TGTGCCAGCAGGGACGAAAGGACGCCATGGGAGACCCAGTACTTC.

A note on this clonotype: It may be a read error: a sequence one base away is much more abundant. The V call is TRBV7-3, the J call TRBJ1-5, with 7 bases identical to TRBD1. Germline-derived CDR1 and CDR2 are SGHTA and FQGTGA. This CDR3 spans 14 amino acids. V shed 8 bases, J shed 5 bases, and the junction held 9 bases outside the gene matches. The CDR3 DNA sequence: TGTGCCAGCGGCTCGGGACAGAGCGATCAGCCCCAGCATTTT. It yields the protein CASGSGQSDQPQHF. The full variable domain, with the rest looked up from reference TRBV7-3 and TRBJ1-5, is GAGVSQTPSNKVTEKGKYVELRCDPISGHTALYWYRQSLGQGPEFLIYFQGTGAADDSGLPNDRFFAVRPEGSVSTLKIQRTERGDSAVYLCASGSGQSDQPQHFGDGTRLSIL.

The CDR3 loop is CASSSGTYISYEQYF. The CDR3 region has the DNA TGTGCCAGCAGCTCCGGGACCTACATCTCCTACGAGCAGTACTTC. This chain connects TRBV7-8 to TRBJ2-7; perhaps D is TRBD1 or TRBD2 (5 bases each). CDR1 is SGHVS and CDR2 is FQNEAQ in the germline V gene. Deletions cut 4 bases from V and 0 bases from J, with 13 bases between. This CDR3 spans 15 amino acids.

In this sample, this clonotype turned up a few times. This sequence joins TRBV28 and TRBJ1-5, with D unresolved. The length of the CDR3 is 14 residues. The ends were cut back, 7 bases at V and 5 bases at J, with 15 bases in the middle. Germline CDR1 and CDR2: MDHEN and SYDVKM. The DNA for the CDR3 is TGTGCCAGCACATTAAGACGCCTGCATCAGCCCCAGCATTTT. Its protein product is CASTLRRLHQPQHF.

In this sample, this clonotype turned up once. The chain carries TRBV6-2 or TRBV6-3 and TRBJ2-5, with 8 bases aligning to TRBD2. Germline V gives CDR1 MNHEY, CDR2 SVGEGT. V was pared by 4 bases and J by 1 base, with 5 bases of the junction left unmatched. There are 15 residues in the CDR3. The CDR3 DNA sequence: TGTGCCAGCAGTTCCATAGCGGGAATCCAAGAGACCCAGTACTTC. Translating gives CASSSIAGIQETQYF.

This clonotype has at least ten counts. The V call is TRBV5-6, the J call TRBJ1-4; D might be TRBD1 (5 bases). Germline-derived CDR1 and CDR2 are SGHDT and YYEEEE. Between the trimmed V and J ends, which lost 0 bases and 8 bases, there was a span of 8 bases. The CDR3 loop spans 13 amino acids. The CDR3 nucleotides are TGTGCCAGCAGCTTGGGGGCAGGGGAAAAACTGTTTTTT. This encodes CASSLGAGEKLFF. Drawing the rest from reference TRBV5-6 and TRBJ1-4, the complete variable domain is DAGVTQSPTHLIKTRGQQVTLRCSPKSGHDTVSWYQQALGQGPQFIFQYYEEEERQRGNFPDRFSGHQFPNYSSELNVNALLLGDSALYLCASSLGAGEKLFFGSGTQLSVL.

The chain employs TRBV5-1 and TRBJ2-5; D possibly uses TRBD1 or TRBD2 (7 bases each). The germline V gene encodes CDR1 SGHRS and CDR2 YFSETQ. The CDR3 runs 15 residues. V lost 0 bases and J 5 bases, leaving 14 bases between the germline ends. CDR3: CASSLEFQGGETQYF. CDR3 sequence (DNA): TGCGCCAGCAGCTTGGAATTCCAGGGGGGGGAGACCCAGTACTTC.

J is TRBJ1-6 and V is TRBV19; D possibly corresponds to TRBD1 (6 bases). This CDR3 spans 14 amino acids. Germline CDR1 LNHDA, CDR2 SQIVND (reference sequence). V lost 7 bases and J lost 7, with 14 bases in between. The CDR3 spells CASMGGSSNSPLHF. The CDR3 coding sequence is TGTGCCAGTATGGGGGGCTCATCGAATTCACCCCTCCACTTT.

Remarks on this clonotype: Germline is not matched at one junction end, which may reflect a read error. The V and J genes are TRBV10-1 and TRBJ1-2; D is undetermined. CDR1 and CDR2 from the germline V gene are WNHNN and SYGVQD (reference sequence). The CDR3 covers 13 residues. The CDR3 reads CASSESVVDGYSF. In nucleotides, the CDR3 is TGCGCCAGCAGTGAGTCGGTAGTTGATGGCTACTCCTTC.

The V gene is TRBV7-9, the J gene TRBJ1-2, with 11 bases lining up with TRBD1. The CDR3 contains 16 residues. The ends lost 7 bases at V and 3 bases at J; junction bases unmatched: 10. Germline V lookup: CDR1 SEHNR, CDR2 FQNEAQ (reference sequence). The CDR3 nucleotides are TGTGCCAGCAACCTGCGGGGGGACAGGGGGGACTATGGCTACACCTTC. This translates into CASNLRGDRGDYGYTF.

J is TRBJ2-7 and V is TRBV7-2; 10 nucleotides agree with TRBD2. The CDR3 has 14 residues. CDR1 and CDR2 (germline): SGHTA, FQGNSA. The junction had 5 bases not matched to a gene; V was cut back by 3 bases and J by 6 bases. The CDR3 DNA is TGTGCCAGCAGCTTCCTAGCGGGGGTAAGCGAGCAGTACGTC. Translating it yields CASSFLAGVSEQYV.

In its sample, this clonotype was seen many times. V and J are TRBV27 and TRBJ2-6; D gene unclear. This CDR3 has 14 amino acids. Germline values: CDR1 MNHEY, CDR2 SMNVEV (reference sequence). Trimming left V 6 bases short and J 3 bases short, with 9 bases between. The CDR3 coding sequence is TGTGCCAGCAGCCCCCTAGGTGGGGCCAACGTCCTGACTTTC. Protein product: CASSPLGGANVLTF.

The chain carries TRBV12-3 or TRBV12-4 and TRBJ1-4, with TRBD1 identical over 7 bases. J gave up 0 bases and V 2 bases, and 6 bases lay outside the gene matches. The CDR3 is made up of 17 amino acids. CDR3 coding DNA: TGTGCCAGCAGTTTAAGGGGGCCTGAAGCAACTAATGAAAAACTGTTTTTT. It specifies CASSLRGPEATNEKLFF.

The V gene is TRBV18, the J gene TRBJ2-6; 10 bases fit TRBD1. This CDR3 has 18 residues. CDR1 is KGHSH and CDR2 is LQKENI in the germline V gene. Trimming cost V 3 bases and J 1 base; bases outside gene matches: 6. The DNA of the CDR3 is TGTGCCAGCTCACCCTCCGGACAGGGGGTGTCTGGGGCCAACGTCCTGACTTTC. This codes for CASSPSGQGVSGANVLTF.

The chain uses TRBV7-6 and TRBJ1-4; 10 bases are shared with TRBD1. CDR3 length equals 16 residues. Per germline, CDR1 SGHVS and CDR2 FNYEAQ. V was pared by 5 bases and J by 5 bases, with 8 bases of the junction left unmatched. CDR3 DNA sequence: TGTGCCAGCAGCCCACAATCGGACAGGGGGAATGAAAAACTGTTTTTT. Translation gives CASSPQSDRGNEKLFF.

At least ten counts were recorded for this clonotype. The rearrangement uses TRBV12-3 or TRBV12-4 and TRBJ2-1; D is ambiguous. The CDR3 is 13 amino acids. The V and J ends lost 3 bases and 4 bases respectively, with 7 bases between them. The CDR3 protein is CASSFGDYNEQFF. DNA for the CDR3: TGTGCCAGCAGTTTTGGGGATTACAATGAGCAGTTCTTC.

The V and J genes are TRBV7-9 and TRBJ1-3; D not resolved. V lost 5 bases and J 1 base, leaving 9 bases between the germline ends. This CDR3 region has 14 residues. CDR1 is SEHNR, CDR2 FQNEAQ, per germline (reference sequence). CDR3 loop: CASSPGDSGNTIYF. CDR3 bases: TGTGCCAGCAGCCCTGGGGATTCTGGAAACACCATATATTTT.

The chain links TRBV27 to TRBJ2-5; D assignment may be TRBD1 or TRBD2 (5 bases each). From germline, CDR1 is MNHEY and CDR2 SMNVEV (reference sequence). Trimming removed 3 bases from V and 5 bases from J, with 16 bases in between. The CDR3 runs 15 residues. The CDR3 loop reads CASSFGGGSTETQYF. DNA of the CDR3: TGTGCCAGCAGTTTCGGTGGGGGAAGCACGGAGACCCAGTACTTC.

This clonotype has only a few counts. The chain recombines TRBV4-1 with TRBJ1-1; 7 bases fit TRBD1. This CDR3 spans 16 amino acids. Looked up from germline, CDR1 is MGHRA and CDR2 is YSYEKL. Trimming at V came to 1 base and at J to 6 bases, leaving 11 bases not matched to a gene. CDR3 in DNA: TGCGCCAGCAGCCAAGTTTATCCAGGGGGTTCCGCTGAAGCTTTCTTT. Encoded protein: CASSQVYPGGSAEAFF.